This entry features one T cell receptor beta chain sequence. This sample stems from a study of pediatric ulcerative colitis. Clones were read by immunoSEQ multiplex PCR, and TCRdb kept only the in-frame ones, dropping some. The sample consists of some 11,000 clones, around four fifths of them appearing once. Trimming cost V 0 bases and J 2 bases, with 10 bases left between them. Germline CDR1 SGHAT, CDR2 FQNNGV. The CDR3 runs 16 residues. One to two pinch biopsies were taken from the rectum during colonoscopy. The receptor was isolated from a girl aged 5-17 years who was a control in a study of pediatric ulcerative colitis. The chain has TRBV11-2 and TRBJ1-4, with D possibly TRBD1 on 5 matching bases. Sequenced material: gut tissue. The CDR3 coding sequence is TGTGCCAGCAGCTTAGACTCCCAGGGTACTAATGAAAAACTGTTTTTT. This codes for CASSLDSQGTNEKLFF.